These 8 T cell receptor beta chains were sequenced from one sample in a study of blood T cell repertoires in COVID-19. Sequencing was performed with immunoSEQ multiplex PCR; in TCRdb, only in-frame clones are kept and a portion is missing. The sample includes tens of thousands of clones, over 85% seen only once; the top ten take about 27%. Sequencing was done on a sample of peripheral blood. The receptors stem from a woman aged 80 or older with acute or convalescent COVID-19.

This clone is a singleton in its sample. The chain is built from TRBV5-1 and TRBJ2-2, with D possibly being TRBD1 (6 bases). Germline CDR1 reads SGHRS; CDR2 reads YFSETQ. Trimming removed 4 bases at V and 6 bases at J, with 16 bases between. This CDR3 region has 15 residues. The CDR3 spells CASSVYRDQAGELFF. The DNA for the CDR3 is TGCGCCAGCAGCGTTTACAGGGATCAGGCCGGGGAGCTGTTTTTT.

The chain links TRBV2 to TRBJ1-5; D is perhaps TRBD1 (6 bases). Germline values: CDR1 SNHLY, CDR2 FYNNEI. V was cut by 8 bases and J by 4 bases, with 15 bases left in between. The CDR3 totals 14 residues. The CDR3 is CASGGRQENQPQHF. Written as DNA, the CDR3 is TGTGCCAGCGGTGGGAGACAGGAGAATCAGCCCCAGCATTTT.

This clone rates as medium-sized (0.01 to 0.1%). The chain combines TRBV6-6 with TRBJ1-5; tentatively, D is TRBD1 (5 bases). V dropped 6 bases and J dropped 5 bases, with 14 bases sitting between them. This CDR3 comprises 14 residues. Germline values: CDR1 MNHNY, CDR2 SVGAGI (reference sequence). The CDR3 DNA follows: TGTGCCAGCAGCCCTGGCAGGGCCGATCAGCCCCAGCATTTT. Translation gives CASSPGRADQPQHF.

The chain is built from TRBV5-4 and TRBJ2-1, with D maybe TRBD2 (6 bases). Trimming pared 6 bases from V and 0 bases from J, leaving 10 bases between. Germline V gene lookup returns CDR1 SGHNT and CDR2 YYREEE (reference sequence). The CDR3 runs 14 residues. CDR3 in amino acids: CASTLGGSYNEQFF. CDR3 bases: TGTGCCAGCACCCTGGGGGGCTCCTACAATGAGCAGTTCTTC.

The chain is built from TRBV18 and TRBJ1-1, with D perhaps TRBD1 (6 bases). Germline V gene data show CDR1 as KGHSH and CDR2 as LQKENI. V gave up 6 bases and J gave up 2 bases, with 13 bases separating them. CDR3 length equals 14 residues. For the CDR3, the DNA is TGTGCCAGCTCCCCGGACAGCGCAAACACTGAAGCTTTCTTT. Residues: CASSPDSANTEAFF.

V and J are TRBV2 and TRBJ2-4, with no clear D. This CDR3 has 15 residues. Germline V gene sequence: CDR1 SNHLY, CDR2 FYNNEI. V was clipped by 4 bases and J by 0 bases, with 10 bases between them. The CDR3: CASSGTVKAKNIQYF. The CDR3 nucleotides read TGTGCCAGCAGTGGAACAGTTAAAGCCAAAAACATTCAGTACTTC.

The chain recombines TRBV18 with TRBJ2-2; D may be TRBD1 (5 bases). Looked up from germline, CDR1 is KGHSH and CDR2 is LQKENI. The V end was cut by 3 bases, the J end by 1 base, with 6 bases between. The CDR3 extends over 14 amino acids. The DNA of the CDR3 is TGTGCCAGCTCACCCACAGGGAACACCGGGGAGCTGTTTTTT. This sequence encodes CASSPTGNTGELFF.

The chain employs TRBV15 and TRBJ1-4; D not resolved. The CDR3 consists of 17 residues. Trimming pared 0 bases from V and 2 bases from J, leaving 13 bases between. Germline CDR1 and CDR2: LNHNV and YYDKDF (reference sequence). CDR3 DNA: TGTGCCACCAGCAGAGATCGCCCGGGGTGGACTAATGAAAAACTGTTTTTT. This sequence encodes CATSRDRPGWTNEKLFF.